Listed here are 5 T cell receptor beta chains from one sample, sequenced in a study of blood T cell repertoires in COVID-19. Sequenced by immunoSEQ multiplex PCR; TCRdb stores in-frame clones only, minus some. The sample contains about 130,000 clones, 80% to 90% of which appear only once. Input material: peripheral blood. All receptors derive from a man aged 55 to 70 with COVID-19, enrolled during active disease.

The chain employs TRBV7-8 and TRBJ1-1; no clear D. The CDR3 totals 15 residues. Germline V lookup: CDR1 SGHVS, CDR2 FQNEAQ. The germline V and J ends were trimmed by 0 bases and 2 bases, with 10 bases remaining between them. The CDR3 is CASSLAHALNTEAFF. DNA of the CDR3: TGTGCCAGCAGCTTAGCGCACGCACTCAACACTGAAGCTTTCTTT.

The chain carries TRBV9 and TRBJ2-5, with 8 bases aligning to TRBD2. V lost 0 bases, J lost 4 bases, and 8 bases stayed unmatched. The V gene's germline CDR1 is SGDLS and CDR2 YYNGEE. This CDR3 contains 16 residues. CDR3 residues: CASSVAGSGVRETQYF. CDR3 bases: TGTGCCAGCAGCGTAGCTGGTAGCGGGGTAAGAGAGACCCAGTACTTC. Full variable domain (missing parts from reference TRBV9 and TRBJ2-5): DSGVTQTPKHLITATGQRVTLRCSPRSGDLSVYWYQQSLDQGLQFLIQYYNGEERAKGNILERFSAQQFPDLHSELNLSSLELGDSALYFCASSVAGSGVRETQYFGPGTRLLVL.

V usage is TRBV24-1 and J usage is TRBJ2-1; D unclear. The V gene lost 4 bases and the J gene lost 5 bases, with 8 bases spanning the gap. The CDR3 totals 13 residues. Germline loops: CDR1 KGHDR, CDR2 SFDVKD. The chain's CDR3 is CATSEGGNNEQFF. CDR3 in DNA: TGTGCCACCAGTGAAGGCGGAAACAATGAGCAGTTCTTC.

This clone was seen more than once but under ten times. The chain uses TRBV5-1 and TRBJ1-1, with TRBD1 identical over 9 bases. V shed 5 bases and J 0 bases; nucleotides not matched to a gene: 2. CDR1 and CDR2 (germline): SGHRS, YFSETQ. CDR3 size: 14 residues. The CDR3 loop is CASRGTGMNTEAFF. The CDR3 DNA follows: TGCGCCAGCAGGGGGACAGGGATGAACACTGAAGCTTTCTTT.

The chain carries TRBV18 and TRBJ1-5; the D is unclear. Germline CDR1 KGHSH, CDR2 LQKENI. The CDR3 consists of 19 residues. V shed 6 bases and J shed 0 bases, with 24 bases lying between them. In DNA form, the CDR3 reads TGTGCCAGCTCCCCGGGAGAGGTGGCGAACTTACCTAGCAATCAGCCCCAGCATTTT. It translates to CASSPGEVANLPSNQPQHF.